The 23 T cell receptor beta chains in this list originate from one sample, sequenced in a study of blood T cells in healthy people across ages. Next came a second PCR, run for about 7 to 12 cycles, which used a sample-barcoded 5' primer along with a J-beta primer mix. TCRdb re-called the 5' RACE reads through MiXCR, storing one row per CDR3 protein. This table has some 890,000 distinct CDR3 sequences, under 35% appearing once. The same sample was also studied in work on T cells of mothers and their children.

The sample consisted of blood. The receptors stem from a woman in her forties in good health.

J is TRBJ2-2 and V is TRBV7-2, with 7 bases aligning to TRBD1. The length of the CDR3 is 18 residues. V trimming: 5 bases; J trimming: 5 bases; junction bases outside the gene matches: 17. From germline, CDR1 is SGHTA and CDR2 FQGNSA. This chain's CDR3 is CASSRNRNRGVGTGELFF. CDR3 nucleotide sequence: TGTGCCAGCAGCCGTAATAGGAACAGGGGCGTCGGTACCGGGGAGCTGTTTTTT. Supplemented by reference TRBV7-2 and TRBJ2-2, the full variable domain reads GAGVSQSPSNKVTEKGKDVELRCDPISGHTALYWYRQSLGQGLEFLIYFQGNSAPDKSGLPSDRFSAERTGGSVSTLTIQRTQQEDSAVYLCASSRNRNRGVGTGELFFGEGSRLTVL.

Notes on this clonotype: A read error is possible here, since a much larger clone lies one base away. The chain links TRBV10-3 to TRBJ2-7, with D perhaps TRBD1 or TRBD2 (7 bases each). The CDR3 loop spans 14 amino acids. Deletions cut 6 bases from V and 2 bases from J, with 14 bases between. Germline V lookup: CDR1 ENHRY, CDR2 SYGVKD. Here the CDR3 reads CAIRGGTVPYEQYF. Here the CDR3 DNA reads TGTGCCATCAGGGGGGGGACAGTCCCCTACGAGCAGTACTTC.

This clonotype was found a few times. This chain uses TRBV7-2 with TRBJ2-1; 15 bases map to TRBD2. Looked up from germline, CDR1 is SGHTA and CDR2 is FQGNSA. The CDR3 is made up of 12 amino acids. The ends lost 4 bases at V and 15 bases at J; junction bases unmatched: 1. CDR3 loop: CASSWTSGGAFF. CDR3 DNA: TGTGCCAGCAGCTGGACTAGCGGGGGGGCGTTCTTC.

The V gene is TRBV2, the J gene TRBJ2-5; D may match TRBD1 or TRBD2 (5 bases each). V was shortened by 4 bases and J by 4 bases, with 13 bases between the two germline ends. Germline lookup yields CDR1 SNHLY and CDR2 FYNNEI. This CDR3 has 14 amino acids. CDR3 loop: CASSGGGSGETQYF. The CDR3 region has the DNA TGTGCCAGCAGTGGTGGGGGTTCGGGAGAGACCCAGTACTTC.

This clonotype has at least ten counts. This rearrangement joins TRBV29-1 to TRBJ2-4; weak D call: TRBD2 (5 bases). The CDR3 is 15 amino acids. With 4 bases removed from V and 0 bases from J, the gap between germline ends came to 13 bases. Germline CDR1 is SQVTM and CDR2 is ANQGSEA. CDR3 sequence (DNA): TGCAGCGTTGTGCCGGGATCCCTAGCCAAAAACATTCAGTACTTC. Translating it yields CSVVPGSLAKNIQYF.

Turning to this clonotype: One junction end does not reproduce the germline sequence, and a read error may be involved. The rearrangement joins TRBV3-1 to TRBJ1-4; possibly TRBD1 for D (6 bases). This CDR3 spans 15 amino acids. Germline values: CDR1 LGHDT, CDR2 YNNKEL (reference sequence). The DNA of the CDR3 is TGTGCCAACAGCCGGGGGCCGGGACGTGGTGAAAAACTGTTTTTT. This codes for CANSRGPGRGEKLFF.

This clonotype was recorded once. The rearrangement joins TRBV7-2 to TRBJ1-5; 7 bases agree with TRBD1. The V segment lost 2 bases and the J segment 4 bases; nucleotides outside the gene matches: 2. The length of the CDR3 is 14 residues. Germline loops: CDR1 SGHTA, CDR2 FQGNSA. The CDR3 DNA sequence: TGTGCCAGCAGCTTAAAACAGGGGAATCAGCCCCAGCATTTT. This sequence encodes CASSLKQGNQPQHF.

For this clonotype: A much larger clone differs by one base, so this may be a read error. This chain links TRBV6-1 with TRBJ2-3; TRBD2 matches 9 bases. V gave up 1 base and J gave up 4 bases; unmatched junction bases: 3. The germline gives CDR1 MNHNS, CDR2 SASEGT. This CDR3 contains 15 residues. CDR3 in DNA: TGTGCCAGCAGTGAAGAGCGGGGGGATGCAGATACGCAGTATTTT. Its translation is CASSEERGDADTQYF.

This clonotype has only a few counts. V and J are TRBV4-1 and TRBJ1-5; D unresolved. There are 15 residues in the CDR3. Trimming shortened V by 1 base and J by 0 bases, and 7 bases separated the two germline ends. Germline lookup yields CDR1 MGHRA and CDR2 YSYEKL. CDR3 nucleotides: TGCGCCAGCAGCCAAGTCGACGTTAGCAATCAGCCCCAGCATTTT. As protein: CASSQVDVSNQPQHF.

This rearrangement joins TRBV7-9 to TRBJ2-1, with 8 bases lining up with TRBD1. Unmatched junction bases numbered 10, after V lost 3 bases and J lost 0 bases. Germline CDR1 and CDR2: SEHNR and FQNEAQ (reference sequence). The length of the CDR3 is 18 residues. The CDR3 region is CASSFTGTGVFSYNEQFF. CDR3 bases: TGTGCCAGCAGCTTTACCGGGACAGGCGTTTTCTCCTACAATGAGCAGTTCTTC.

J is TRBJ1-5 and V is TRBV7-8; possibly TRBD1 for D (6 bases). Germline V CDR1 and CDR2: SGHVS, FQNEAQ. Trimming shortened V by 0 bases and J by 7 bases, and 16 bases separated the two germline ends. The CDR3 totals 16 residues. The CDR3 sequence: CASSLAGGQPRQPQHF. CDR3 sequence (DNA): TGTGCCAGCAGCTTAGCCGGGGGACAACCGAGGCAGCCCCAGCATTTT.

This sequence joins TRBV6-5 and TRBJ1-6; D is ambiguous. Germline V gene sequence: CDR1 MNHEY, CDR2 SVGAGI. This CDR3 contains 15 residues. Trimming left V 5 bases short and J 4 bases short, with 12 bases between. CDR3 DNA sequence: TGTGCCAGCAGTACAAACGCGATTTATAATTCACCCCTCCACTTT. Translated, it gives CASSTNAIYNSPLHF.

The rearrangement joins TRBV5-1 to TRBJ2-7; a possible D gene is TRBD1 (6 bases). The CDR3 spans 15 residues. Trimming left V 0 bases short and J 2 bases short, with 12 bases between. CDR1 SGHRS and CDR2 YFSETQ come from the germline V gene. CDR3 in amino acids: CASSLVDRKPYEQYF. As DNA, the CDR3 is TGCGCCAGCAGCTTGGTAGACAGGAAGCCCTACGAGCAGTACTTC.

Worth noting for this clonotype: This may arise from a read error, as a much more abundant clone is one base away. The CDR3 sequence: CASSLSGLATEIQYF. Here the CDR3 DNA reads TGTGCCAGCAGCTTATCGGGACTAGCGACGGAGATCCAGTACTTC. V is TRBV7-3 and J is TRBJ2-7, with 10 bases that match TRBD2. Germline CDR1 SGHTA, CDR2 FQGTGA. V gave up 2 bases and J gave up 10 bases; unmatched junction bases: 11. The CDR3 totals 15 residues.

This clonotype was recorded a few times. A read error is possible here, since a much larger clone lies one base away. V gene TRBV10-3 combines with J gene TRBJ2-7; possible D gene TRBD2, 6 bases. The germline V and J ends were trimmed by 7 bases and 7 bases, with 23 bases remaining between them. The CDR3 sequence is 15 residues long. Looked up from germline, CDR1 is ENHRY and CDR2 is SYGVKD. This chain's CDR3 is CAINDQRAGRGEQYF. The CDR3 nucleotides read TGTGCCATCAACGACCAGAGGGCAGGGCGGGGTGAGCAGTACTTC.

This clonotype has a count of ten or more. J is TRBJ2-7 and V is TRBV6-5, with a tentative D call TRBD1 (5 bases). V lost 0 bases and J lost 1, with 10 bases in between. The V gene's germline CDR1 is MNHEY and CDR2 SVGAGI. The CDR3 is 15 amino acids. CDR3 in amino acids: CASSYSVTGSYEQYF. Here the CDR3 DNA reads TGTGCCAGCAGTTACTCAGTAACAGGTTCCTACGAGCAGTACTTC.

This clonotype was observed a few times. V usage is TRBV6-6 and J usage is TRBJ2-3, with 8 bases matching TRBD1. CDR1 is MNHNY, CDR2 SVGAGI, per germline (reference sequence). The V segment lost 6 bases and the J segment 2 bases; nucleotides outside the gene matches: 13. The CDR3 has 17 amino acids. Written as DNA, the CDR3 is TGTGCCAGCAGGAATAGCCGACGGGGACAGGTCACAGATACGCAGTATTTT. This codes for CASRNSRRGQVTDTQYF.

This clonotype showed up just once. The CDR3 sequence: CASKGQGLHTGELFF. The CDR3 region has the DNA TGTGCCAGCAAGGGACAGGGGCTGCACACCGGGGAGCTGTTTTTT. This chain links TRBV6-8 with TRBJ2-2; 10 nucleotides line up with TRBD1. The CDR3 length is 15 residues. V was clipped by 7 bases and J by 3 bases; unmatched bases: 5. Germline CDR1 and CDR2: MNHGY and SAAAGT.

This clonotype showed up many times. V is TRBV12-3 or TRBV12-4 and J is TRBJ2-1, with TRBD2 matching over 8 bases. The CDR3 sequence is 16 residues long. J lost 0 bases, V lost 5 bases, and 6 bases had no gene match. The CDR3 nucleotides read TGTGCCAGCAGTACCTACGCGGGGGGCTCCTACAATGAGCAGTTCTTC. Protein product: CASSTYAGGSYNEQFF.

The J gene is TRBJ2-3, the V gene TRBV24-1, with 9 bases that match TRBD2. Germline CDR1 is KGHDR and CDR2 is SFDVKD. Trimming removed 4 bases from V and 7 bases from J; junction bases left unmatched: 14. The CDR3 consists of 17 residues. In nucleotides, the CDR3 is TGTGCCACCAGTGACCCTGGGACTAGCTATGGGCGAAATACGCAGTATTTT. It specifies CATSDPGTSYGRNTQYF.

With respect to this clonotype: Just one base apart from a much larger clone, this may be a read error. This sequence joins TRBV7-3 and TRBJ1-2; D unresolved. The germline V gene has CDR1 SGHTA and CDR2 FQGTGA. Trimming removed 1 base from V and 0 bases from J, with 15 bases in between. This CDR3 region has 17 residues. This CDR3 is CASSLKYRGVANYGYTF. CDR3 coding DNA: TGTGCCAGCAGCTTAAAGTATCGTGGTGTGGCTAACTATGGCTACACCTTC.

V gene TRBV30 combines with J gene TRBJ2-5, with 13 bases lining up with TRBD2. V shed 1 base, J shed 2 bases, and the junction held 4 bases outside the gene matches. The CDR3 has 16 amino acids. Looked up from germline, CDR1 is GTSNPN and CDR2 is SVGIG (reference sequence). In nucleotides, the CDR3 is TGTGCCTGGAGTGCGGGACTAGCGGGGATTCAAGAGACCCAGTACTTC. Its translation is CAWSAGLAGIQETQYF.

This clonotype was observed many times. The genes are TRBV7-8 and TRBJ2-7; 7 bases are shared with TRBD1. Germline assignment: CDR1 SGHVS and CDR2 FQNEAQ. The CDR3 contains 14 residues. V was pared by 4 bases and J by 1 base, with 4 bases of the junction left unmatched. The CDR3 protein is CASSSDRPSYEQYF. CDR3 in DNA: TGTGCCAGCAGCTCGGACAGGCCATCCTACGAGCAGTACTTC.